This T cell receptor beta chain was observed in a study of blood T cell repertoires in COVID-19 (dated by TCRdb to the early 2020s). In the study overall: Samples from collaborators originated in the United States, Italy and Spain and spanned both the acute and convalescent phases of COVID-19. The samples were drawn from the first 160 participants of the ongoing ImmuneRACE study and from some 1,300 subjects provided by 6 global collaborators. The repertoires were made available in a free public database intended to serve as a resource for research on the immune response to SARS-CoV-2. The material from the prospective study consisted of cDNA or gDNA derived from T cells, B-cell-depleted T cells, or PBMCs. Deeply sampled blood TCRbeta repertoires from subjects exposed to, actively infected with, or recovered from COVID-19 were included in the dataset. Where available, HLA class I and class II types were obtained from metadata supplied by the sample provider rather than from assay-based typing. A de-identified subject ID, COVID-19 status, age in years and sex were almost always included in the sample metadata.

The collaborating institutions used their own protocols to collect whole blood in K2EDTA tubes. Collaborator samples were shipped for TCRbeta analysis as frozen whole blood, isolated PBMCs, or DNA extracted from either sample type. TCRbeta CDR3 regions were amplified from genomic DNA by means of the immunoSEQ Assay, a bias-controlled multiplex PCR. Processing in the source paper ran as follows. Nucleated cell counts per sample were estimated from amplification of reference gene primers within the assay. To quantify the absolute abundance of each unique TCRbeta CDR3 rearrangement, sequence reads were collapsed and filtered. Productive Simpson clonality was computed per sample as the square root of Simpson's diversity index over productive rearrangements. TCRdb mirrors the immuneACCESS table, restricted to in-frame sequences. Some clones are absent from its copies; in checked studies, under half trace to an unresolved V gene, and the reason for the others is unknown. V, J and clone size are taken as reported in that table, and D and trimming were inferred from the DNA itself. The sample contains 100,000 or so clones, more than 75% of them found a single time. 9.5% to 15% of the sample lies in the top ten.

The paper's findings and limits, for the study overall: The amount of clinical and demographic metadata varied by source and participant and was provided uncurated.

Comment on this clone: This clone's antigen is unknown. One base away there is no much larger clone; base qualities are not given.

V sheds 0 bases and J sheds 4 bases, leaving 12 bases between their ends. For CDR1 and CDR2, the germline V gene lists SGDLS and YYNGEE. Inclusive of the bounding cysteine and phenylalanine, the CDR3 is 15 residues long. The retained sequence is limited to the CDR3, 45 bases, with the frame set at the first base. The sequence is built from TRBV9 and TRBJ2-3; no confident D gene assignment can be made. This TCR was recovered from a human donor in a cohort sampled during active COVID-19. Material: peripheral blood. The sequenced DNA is TGTGCCAGCAGCGTAGATGTCAGTTCCGCAGATACGCAGTATTTT. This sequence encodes CASSVDVSSADTQYF. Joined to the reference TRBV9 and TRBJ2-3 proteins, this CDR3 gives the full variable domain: DSGVTQTPKHLITATGQRVTLRCSPRSGDLSVYWYQQSLDQGLQFLIQYYNGEERAKGNILERFSAQQFPDLHSELNLSSLELGDSALYFCASSVDVSSADTQYFGPGTRLTVL.